The rows below give T cell receptor beta chains drawn from one sample of a study of T-cell memory formation after mild COVID-19. TCRdb passed the 5' RACE reads through MiXCR, listing each CDR3 protein once. The table includes a few hundred thousand distinct CDR3 sequences, around an eighth detected once. Source material: PBMCs or a T cell subset sorted from them (not recorded which). The source of these receptors is a man between 18 and 29 years old who had mild COVID-19 (a few samples of this study predate the infection). Cell type and time point are not known. CDR3s include the opening cysteine and the closing phenylalanine or tryptophan. Fields, in order: J gene, V gene, CDR3 length, clone size, D gene, CDR3 protein, CDR3 DNA. A D gene is named only where the DNA matches it firmly. Clone size is shown for a subset of rows, as once, few, many or a class of expanded clone.

j_gene: TRBJ2-1; v_gene: TRBV20-1; len: 15; abundance: many; d_gene: NA; CDR3aa: CSAMPGRGSYNEQFF; CDR3nt: TGCAGTGCTATGCCTGGACGGGGATCCTACAATGAGCAGTTCTTC
j_gene: TRBJ1-5; v_gene: TRBV12-3/TRBV12-4; len: 14; abundance: few; d_gene: NA; CDR3aa: CASSPTSPNQPQHF; CDR3nt: TGTGCCAGCAGCCCGACAAGTCCCAATCAGCCCCAGCATTTT
j_gene: TRBJ2-3; v_gene: TRBV7-6; len: 11; abundance: NA; d_gene: NA; CDR3aa: CASTEGYTQYF; CDR3nt: TGTGCCAGCACCGAAGGTTATACGCAGTATTTT
j_gene: TRBJ2-3; v_gene: TRBV7-2; len: 17; abundance: NA; d_gene: TRBD2; CDR3aa: CASSSGLAGGDPYTQYF; CDR3nt: TGTGCCAGCAGCTCTGGACTAGCGGGGGGGGACCCATATACGCAGTATTTT
j_gene: TRBJ2-1; v_gene: TRBV24-1; len: 13; abundance: NA; d_gene: TRBD1; CDR3aa: CATSDRQGNEQFF; CDR3nt: TGTGCCACCAGCGATAGACAGGGCAATGAGCAGTTCTTC
j_gene: TRBJ2-7; v_gene: TRBV20-1; len: 11; abundance: few; d_gene: NA; CDR3aa: CSATLGGEQYF; CDR3nt: TGCAGCGCCACTCTGGGGGGCGAGCAGTACTTC
j_gene: TRBJ1-3; v_gene: TRBV24-1; len: 13; abundance: NA; d_gene: NA; CDR3aa: CAVHGGSGNTIYF; CDR3nt: TGTGCCGTCCACGGGGGCTCTGGAAACACCATATATTTT
j_gene: TRBJ2-1; v_gene: TRBV9; len: 14; abundance: NA; d_gene: TRBD2; CDR3aa: CASSESGDINEQFF; CDR3nt: TGTGCCAGCAGCGAAAGCGGGGATATCAATGAGCAGTTCTTC
j_gene: TRBJ2-5; v_gene: TRBV10-3; len: 15; abundance: many; d_gene: NA; CDR3aa: CAISDPDSFQETQYF; CDR3nt: TGTGCCATCAGTGACCCCGACAGCTTTCAAGAGACCCAGTACTTC
j_gene: TRBJ1-4; v_gene: TRBV27; len: 13; abundance: few; d_gene: NA; CDR3aa: CASSSDYREKLFF; CDR3nt: TGTGCCAGCAGTTCAGACTACCGCGAAAAACTGTTTTTT
j_gene: TRBJ1-2; v_gene: TRBV20-1; len: 15; abundance: few; d_gene: TRBD1; CDR3aa: CSAGAGGGFDYGYTF; CDR3nt: TGCAGTGCTGGCGCAGGGGGAGGATTCGACTATGGCTACACCTTC
j_gene: TRBJ2-1; v_gene: TRBV15; len: 13; abundance: NA; d_gene: NA; CDR3aa: CATSTGVHNEQFF; CDR3nt: TGTGCCACCAGCACTGGGGTCCACAATGAGCAGTTCTTC
j_gene: TRBJ2-1; v_gene: TRBV7-9; len: 20; abundance: NA; d_gene: TRBD1; CDR3aa: CASSLVQGAIPAGSYNEQFF; CDR3nt: TGTGCCAGCAGCTTAGTACAGGGGGCTATCCCCGCGGGCTCCTACAATGAGCAGTTCTTC
j_gene: TRBJ2-1; v_gene: TRBV30; len: 12; abundance: many; d_gene: NA; CDR3aa: CAWRHTQTRPFF; CDR3nt: TGTGCCTGGAGACACACCCAAACGCGCCCGTTCTTC
j_gene: TRBJ2-3; v_gene: TRBV28; len: 15; abundance: few; d_gene: NA; CDR3aa: CASSITPGTVPTQYF; CDR3nt: TGTGCCAGCAGTATCACCCCAGGGACGGTCCCAACGCAGTATTTT
j_gene: TRBJ1-1; v_gene: TRBV6-4; len: 13; abundance: few; d_gene: NA; CDR3aa: CASSMEENTEAFF; CDR3nt: TGTGCCAGCAGTATGGAGGAGAACACTGAAGCTTTCTTT
j_gene: TRBJ2-2; v_gene: TRBV7-9; len: 15; abundance: NA; d_gene: NA; CDR3aa: CASSSRAANTGELFF; CDR3nt: TGTGCCAGCAGCTCCAGGGCGGCGAACACCGGGGAGCTGTTTTTT
j_gene: TRBJ2-3; v_gene: TRBV6-5; len: 15; abundance: NA; d_gene: TRBD2; CDR3aa: CASSPGGLGTDTQYF; CDR3nt: TGTGCCAGCAGCCCGGGGGGGCTGGGCACAGATACGCAGTATTTT
j_gene: TRBJ2-7; v_gene: TRBV25-1; len: 16; abundance: few; d_gene: NA; CDR3aa: CASSGTLPPGAYEQYF; CDR3nt: TGTGCCAGCAGTGGAACCCTACCTCCAGGGGCCTACGAGCAGTACTTC
j_gene: TRBJ1-4; v_gene: TRBV27; len: 15; abundance: many; d_gene: TRBD1; CDR3aa: CASSLTGGRGEKLFF; CDR3nt: TGTGCCAGCAGCTTGACAGGGGGCCGCGGGGAAAAACTGTTTTTT
j_gene: TRBJ2-5; v_gene: TRBV10-3; len: 14; abundance: few; d_gene: NA; CDR3aa: CAISEYRGPETQYF; CDR3nt: TGTGCCATCAGTGAGTATAGAGGACCGGAGACCCAGTACTTC
j_gene: TRBJ2-5; v_gene: TRBV4-1; len: 15; abundance: NA; d_gene: TRBD1; CDR3aa: CASSQDGTGMETQYF; CDR3nt: TGCGCCAGCAGCCAAGACGGGACAGGGATGGAGACCCAGTACTTC
j_gene: TRBJ1-1; v_gene: TRBV20-1; len: 11; abundance: NA; d_gene: NA; CDR3aa: CSASGRTEAFF; CDR3nt: TGCAGTGCTAGTGGCCGGACTGAAGCTTTCTTT
j_gene: TRBJ2-2; v_gene: TRBV6-5; len: 16; abundance: few; d_gene: NA; CDR3aa: CASSYHSYINTGELFF; CDR3nt: TGTGCCAGCAGTTATCATTCTTATATAAACACCGGGGAGCTGTTTTTT
j_gene: TRBJ2-1; v_gene: TRBV7-2; len: 15; abundance: NA; d_gene: NA; CDR3aa: CASSPLILARNEQFF; CDR3nt: TGTGCCAGCAGCCCCCTCATTCTAGCGCGCAATGAGCAGTTCTTC
j_gene: TRBJ2-1; v_gene: TRBV12-3/TRBV12-4; len: 13; abundance: few; d_gene: NA; CDR3aa: CASTPTGIGEQFF; CDR3nt: TGTGCCAGCACCCCAACCGGAATTGGGGAGCAGTTCTTC
j_gene: TRBJ2-2; v_gene: TRBV3-1; len: 14; abundance: NA; d_gene: NA; CDR3aa: CASSHHAQAEELFF; CDR3nt: TGTGCCAGCAGCCACCACGCGCAGGCGGAGGAGCTGTTTTTT
j_gene: TRBJ1-5; v_gene: TRBV6-1; len: 14; abundance: few; d_gene: TRBD1; CDR3aa: CASRRDRGDQPQHF; CDR3nt: TGTGCCAGCAGACGGGACAGGGGGGATCAGCCCCAGCATTTT
j_gene: TRBJ2-2; v_gene: TRBV3-1; len: 17; abundance: few; d_gene: NA; CDR3aa: CASSPPPGRSNTGELFF; CDR3nt: TGTGCCAGCAGCCCTCCCCCGGGCCGGTCGAACACCGGGGAGCTGTTTTTT
j_gene: TRBJ1-5; v_gene: TRBV12-3/TRBV12-4; len: 13; abundance: NA; d_gene: NA; CDR3aa: CASGPDWDQPQHF; CDR3nt: TGTGCCAGCGGACCGGACTGGGATCAGCCCCAGCATTTT
j_gene: TRBJ2-5; v_gene: TRBV3-1; len: 14; abundance: NA; d_gene: TRBD2; CDR3aa: CASSFTSGVETQYF; CDR3nt: TGTGCCAGCAGCTTTACTAGCGGGGTGGAGACCCAGTACTTC
j_gene: TRBJ2-1; v_gene: TRBV4-2; len: 18; abundance: many; d_gene: TRBD2; CDR3aa: CASSQAGSAGGFYNEQFF; CDR3nt: TGTGCCAGCAGCCAAGCGGGGTCCGCGGGGGGGTTCTACAATGAGCAGTTCTTC
j_gene: TRBJ2-2; v_gene: TRBV24-1; len: 17; abundance: few; d_gene: NA; CDR3aa: CATSDSRDTANTGELFF; CDR3nt: TGTGCCACCAGTGACTCCCGGGACACGGCTAACACCGGGGAGCTGTTTTTT
j_gene: TRBJ2-7; v_gene: TRBV20-1; len: 14; abundance: many; d_gene: NA; CDR3aa: CSARDFRLSYEQYF; CDR3nt: TGCAGTGCTAGAGATTTTAGACTTTCCTACGAGCAGTACTTC
j_gene: TRBJ2-5; v_gene: TRBV7-3; len: 18; abundance: few; d_gene: TRBD2; CDR3aa: CASSPSPGGGGGGETQYF; CDR3nt: TGTGCCAGCAGCCCATCACCCGGCGGGGGGGGTGGAGGGGAGACCCAGTACTTC
j_gene: TRBJ1-5; v_gene: TRBV5-8; len: 13; abundance: many; d_gene: NA; CDR3aa: CASREYSNQPQHF; CDR3nt: TGTGCCAGCAGGGAGTATAGCAATCAGCCCCAGCATTTT
j_gene: TRBJ1-2; v_gene: TRBV10-3; len: 13; abundance: many; d_gene: NA; CDR3aa: CAIRGALNYGYTF; CDR3nt: TGTGCCATCAGAGGGGCCCTGAACTATGGCTACACCTTC
j_gene: TRBJ2-4; v_gene: TRBV4-1; len: 16; abundance: many; d_gene: NA; CDR3aa: CASSRALGPAKNIQYF; CDR3nt: TGCGCCAGCAGCCGGGCCCTGGGACCAGCCAAAAACATTCAGTACTTC
j_gene: TRBJ1-2; v_gene: TRBV5-8; len: 14; abundance: NA; d_gene: NA; CDR3aa: CASSPAGTPRGYTF; CDR3nt: TGTGCCAGCAGCCCCGCCGGGACACCCCGGGGCTACACCTTC
j_gene: TRBJ1-2; v_gene: TRBV20-1; len: 13; abundance: few; d_gene: TRBD1; CDR3aa: CSARLQGNSAYTF; CDR3nt: TGCAGTGCTAGATTACAGGGGAATTCGGCTTACACCTTC
j_gene: TRBJ1-6; v_gene: TRBV6-6; len: 18; abundance: few; d_gene: TRBD1; CDR3aa: CASSYAFGAGTENSPLHF; CDR3nt: TGTGCCAGCAGTTACGCGTTTGGGGCGGGGACAGAGAATTCACCCCTCCACTTT
j_gene: TRBJ2-5; v_gene: TRBV5-5; len: 16; abundance: few; d_gene: TRBD2; CDR3aa: CASSLSPSGGQETQYF; CDR3nt: TGTGCCAGCAGCTTGTCCCCCAGCGGGGGGCAAGAGACCCAGTACTTC
j_gene: TRBJ1-5; v_gene: TRBV6-6; len: 13; abundance: NA; d_gene: NA; CDR3aa: CASREQVLGPQHF; CDR3nt: TGTGCCAGCAGGGAACAGGTTTTGGGGCCCCAGCATTTT
j_gene: TRBJ2-2; v_gene: TRBV14; len: 14; abundance: few; d_gene: TRBD2; CDR3aa: CASSREGNTGELFF; CDR3nt: TGTGCCAGCAGCCGGGAGGGAAACACCGGGGAGCTGTTTTTT
j_gene: TRBJ2-7; v_gene: TRBV3-1; len: 15; abundance: NA; d_gene: TRBD2; CDR3aa: CASSYTSGGSYEQYF; CDR3nt: TGTGCCAGCAGCTATACTAGCGGGGGGTCCTACGAGCAGTACTTC
j_gene: TRBJ2-5; v_gene: TRBV7-9; len: 13; abundance: few; d_gene: NA; CDR3aa: CASSLSDRETQYF; CDR3nt: TGTGCCAGCAGCTTATCAGATAGGGAGACCCAGTACTTC
j_gene: TRBJ1-2; v_gene: TRBV7-6; len: 13; abundance: NA; d_gene: TRBD1; CDR3aa: CASSLGTAYGYTF; CDR3nt: TGTGCCAGCAGCCTCGGGACAGCCTATGGCTACACCTTC
j_gene: TRBJ1-2; v_gene: TRBV5-1; len: 14; abundance: NA; d_gene: TRBD1; CDR3aa: CASSLGTGLYGYTF; CDR3nt: TGCGCCAGCAGCCTCGGGACAGGCCTCTATGGCTACACCTTC